This T cell receptor beta chain was captured by sequencing in a study of cytomegalovirus exposure and HLA in healthy donors (dated by TCRdb to 2016 to 2017). At the level of the whole study: According to a later analysis, one platform produced both the 100 to 150 validation repertoires and the roughly 660 repertoires of the first cohort. The study aimed to test whether cataloging public T cell receptors could reveal signatures of past pathogen exposure. Besides the first cohort of roughly 700 subjects, a separate validation cohort made up of 120 different subjects was used. The study combined high-throughput TCR immunosequencing, statistical association of individual TCRs with disease status, and machine learning to predict cytomegalovirus infection status. What the authors observed across the whole study: The authors suggested that the approach could potentially be generalized to other disease states and immunological phenotypes. A few of the identified cytomegalovirus-associated TCR beta chains were confirmed in vitro to be specific for cytomegalovirus antigens. In the study, about 150 TCR beta chains were listed as associated with cytomegalovirus. Most TCR sequences were observed very rarely across donors, whereas some public TCRs were present in many individuals. A later analysis lacked HLA typing for the validation cohort, so it scored co-occurrence in that cohort across all 120 repertoires. The classifier was reported to diagnose cytomegalovirus status with high specificity and sensitivity in both the original cohort and the validation cohort. Of the cluster scores, roughly 93% were above 0 in a later analysis, which found that TCRs clustered in the first cohort also tended to co-occur in the approximately 120 validation repertoires.

Points on this clone: Its binding antigen is unknown. Within one base of it there is no much larger clone, and no base qualities were kept.

The germline V gene (reference sequence) sets CDR1 to LNHDA and CDR2 to SQIVND. The CDR3 goes from the cysteine to the phenylalanine over 12 residues. Only CDR3 DNA is held: 36 bases, read in frame from base 1. The junction carries 3 bases between V and J, which are trimmed by 1 base and 6 bases respectively. Library creation used the immunoSEQ multiplex PCR assay. In the source study's methods: A statistical classification framework was built to diagnose cytomegalovirus status from the catalog of TCR beta chain sequences. The table was pulled from immuneACCESS by TCRdb, which kept in-frame rearrangements only. Such tables lose some clones; where checked, under half of the loss comes from unresolved V genes, and the rest has no known cause. The V and J calls and clone size are taken from that table; D and trimming were inferred from the DNA. Here the sample has 130,000 or so clones; roughly 91% occur a single time. The leading ten clones occupy over 3% of the sample.

The donors were included in the validation cohort of roughly 120 subjects, a group kept apart from the approximately 670-subject first cohort. Recombination linked TRBV19 to TRBJ2-2; the D gene cannot be resolved reliably. The sequence was obtained from a man aged 30-40 years in good health and CMV-seronegative. The sample taken for sequencing was PBMCs. DNA sequence: TGTGCCAGTAGTATAGTCTCCGGGGAGCTGTTTTTT. This yields the protein CASSIVSGELFF.